Below, 2 T cell receptor beta chains from the same sample are listed, as sequenced in a study of blood T cell repertoires in COVID-19. Clones were sequenced by immunoSEQ multiplex PCR, and TCRdb holds only the in-frame ones, with some missing. Of about 99,000 clones in the sample, about 85% were seen once. Specimen: peripheral blood. The receptors originated from a man aged 50-59 years in a cohort sampled during active COVID-19.

The chain combines TRBV5-1 with TRBJ1-3, with 8 bases fitting TRBD1. CDR1 is SGHRS, CDR2 YFSETQ, per germline. V gave up 3 bases and J gave up 0 bases; unmatched junction bases: 11. The CDR3 sequence is 18 residues long. In nucleotides, the CDR3 is TGCGCCAGCAGCTCAGGGACAGGAGTTTCCTTCTCTGGAAACACCATATATTTT. It translates to CASSSGTGVSFSGNTIYF.

The chain is built from TRBV29-1 and TRBJ1-2, with D possibly being TRBD1 (5 bases). Between the trimmed V and J ends, which lost 7 bases and 5 bases, there was a span of 20 bases. Germline V gives CDR1 SQVTM, CDR2 ANQGSEA. The length of the CDR3 is 14 residues. The CDR3 sequence is CSANVGRGLYGYTF. The CDR3 DNA reads TGCAGCGCGAACGTCGGACGGGGACTTTATGGCTACACCTTC.